These 29 T cell receptor delta chains were all obtained from the same sample, sequenced in a study of fetal and pediatric gammadelta thymocytes. TCRdb re-called clones from the reads via CATT. This table has about 2,000 delta-chain clones, more than 20% appearing once. The sequencing input was non-Vgamma9Vdelta2 gamma-delta T cells from the thymus. Documented subset: CD3+gammadeltaTCR+ thymocytes not co-expressing Vgamma9 and Vdelta2. The source of these receptors is a child who underwent cardiac surgery and was recorded as healthy.

By share, this clone counts as medium-sized. The chain combines TRDV1 with TRDJ2; weak D call: TRDD3 (6 bases). Germline V gene sequence: CDR1 TSWWSYY, CDR2 QGS. Trimming cost V 1 base and J 4 bases, with 19 bases left between them. The CDR3 loop spans 18 amino acids. The CDR3 coding sequence is TGTGCTCTTGGGGAACAGAGGCGAGGGGGACCCGAGACAGCACAACTCTTCTTT. Amino acid sequence: CALGEQRRGGPETAQLFF.

About this clone: A far larger clone lies a single base away; this is likely a read error. V and J are TRAV29/DV5 and TRDJ1; 10 positions match TRDD3. The junction had 33 bases not matched to a gene; V was cut back by 0 bases and J by 1 base. The CDR3 sequence is 25 residues long. From germline, CDR1 is NSMFDY and CDR2 ISSIKDK. CDR3 sequence: CAASDHFSSNWGIGRVSAFTDKLIF. CDR3 DNA sequence: TGTGCAGCAAGCGACCACTTCTCCTCGAACTGGGGGATCGGTCGAGTTTCCGCCTTCACCGATAAACTCATCTTT.

This clone was counted only a few times. The chain employs TRDV1 and TRDJ1, with D perhaps being TRDD2 or TRDD3 (7 bases each). The CDR3 is 20 amino acids. Trimming shortened V by 11 bases and J by 2 bases, and 36 bases separated the two germline ends. Germline CDR1 TSWWSYY, CDR2 QGS. This CDR3 is CAFLTFLPTYWGFNTDKLIF. CDR3 DNA sequence: TGTGCTTTCTTAACCTTCCTTCCGACGTACTGGGGATTTAATACCGATAAACTCATCTTT.

By frequency in the sample, this clone is medium-sized. The chain couples TRDV2 to TRDJ1; 8 bases fit TRDD3. V trimming: 0 bases; J trimming: 0 bases; junction bases outside the gene matches: 11. The CDR3 length is 18 residues. Germline lookup yields CDR1 GEAIGNYY and CDR2 EKD. The CDR3 DNA sequence: TGTGCCTGTGACACCGGGGACTGGGGGCCCCAGTACACCGATAAACTCATCTTT. It is translated as CACDTGDWGPQYTDKLIF.

Within the sample, this clone is medium-sized. This chain uses TRDV1 with TRDJ1; D is unresolved. Germline V CDR1 and CDR2: TSWWSYY, QGS. This CDR3 is 15 amino acids long. The germline V and J ends were trimmed by 1 base and 0 bases, with 9 bases remaining between them. CDR3 sequence: CALGEPIAYTDKLIF. CDR3 DNA sequence: TGTGCTCTTGGGGAACCAATCGCATACACCGATAAACTCATCTTT.

In its sample, this clone ranks as large. The chain uses TRDV1 and TRDJ1; D is undetermined. There are 15 residues in the CDR3. Germline lookup yields CDR1 TSWWSYY and CDR2 QGS. The V end lost 0 bases, the J end lost 0 bases, and 8 bases lay between the germline ends. In nucleotides, the CDR3 is TGTGCTCTTGGGGAACTAACTTTGTACACCGATAAACTCATCTTT. Protein: CALGELTLYTDKLIF.

In this sample, this clone is medium-sized. This chain connects TRDV2 to TRDJ1, with TRDD3 identical over 10 bases. The germline CDR1 and CDR2 sequences are GEAIGNYY and EKD. J gave up 3 bases and V 4 bases, and 7 bases lay outside the gene matches. CDR3 length: 15 amino acids. The CDR3 bases are TGTGCCTGTGAAAGTACTGGGGGATCCCCCGATAAACTCATCTTT. This sequence encodes CACESTGGSPDKLIF.

As regards this clone: Given a much more abundant clone one base away, this may be a read error. The sample holds other DNA sequences that translate to the same CDR3. The chain links TRDV1 to TRDJ1; D is possibly TRDD3 (8 bases). V lost 3 bases, J lost 7 bases, and 36 bases lay in between. CDR1 TSWWSYY and CDR2 QGS come from the germline V gene. CDR3 size: 21 residues. The CDR3 nucleotides are TGTGCTCTTGGGGACCCCATTCCTACGTTATACCTTACTGGGGGTCGATTTAAACTCATCTTT. Translated, it gives CALGDPIPTLYLTGGRFKLIF.

This clone is termed medium-sized. The chain joins TRDV1 to TRDJ1; tentatively, D is TRDD2 (6 bases). The CDR3 sequence is 18 residues long. Germline V gives CDR1 TSWWSYY, CDR2 QGS. V lost 5 bases and J lost 0, with 22 bases in between. CDR3 nucleotides: TGTGCTCTTGGGATGGGACCTTCCCACAGCCAACACACCGATAAACTCATCTTT. Its protein product is CALGMGPSHSQHTDKLIF.

By its share, this clone is large (0.1 to 1%). This chain connects TRAV29/DV5 to TRDJ1; TRDD3 matches at 8 bases. V gave up 1 base and J gave up 0 bases; unmatched junction bases: 14. Germline V gives CDR1 NSMFDY, CDR2 ISSIKDK. The CDR3 is made up of 18 amino acids. DNA for the CDR3: TGTGCAGCAAGCCTTCCCGCCCTGGGGGACTTGTACACCGATAAACTCATCTTT. Protein sequence: CAASLPALGDLYTDKLIF.

The chain joins TRDV2 to TRDJ1, with D hard to call. Looked up from germline, CDR1 is GEAIGNYY and CDR2 is EKD. This CDR3 has 18 residues. Trimming removed 1 base from V and 0 bases from J, with 20 bases in between. As DNA, the CDR3 is TGTGCCTGTGACACGACCGGACCACAGCCCAAAGACACCGATAAACTCATCTTT. As protein: CACDTTGPQPKDTDKLIF.

This clone is medium-sized within its sample. The chain employs TRDV1 and TRDJ1; D unclear. The V end lost 0 bases, the J end lost 1 base, and 9 bases lay between the germline ends. CDR1 is TSWWSYY and CDR2 is QGS in the germline V gene. The CDR3 covers 15 residues. This CDR3 reads CALGELSPGTDKLIF. The DNA of the CDR3 is TGTGCTCTTGGGGAACTAAGTCCGGGCACCGATAAACTCATCTTT.

This clone is labeled as medium-sized (0.01 to 0.1%). This rearrangement joins TRDV1 to TRDJ1; TRDD3 agrees at 9 bases. CDR3 size: 21 residues. V shed 1 base and J 0 bases; nucleotides not matched to a gene: 18. Germline V lookup: CDR1 TSWWSYY, CDR2 QGS. This CDR3 is CALGERPGSEGIRRYTDKLIF. For the CDR3, the DNA is TGTGCTCTTGGGGAACGCCCGGGGTCAGAGGGGATACGCAGGTACACCGATAAACTCATCTTT.

This clone is categorized as large. The same CDR3 is also encoded by other DNA sequences in this sample. The chain has TRDV1 and TRDJ1; 10 positions agree with TRDD3. Germline CDR1 TSWWSYY, CDR2 QGS. This CDR3 spans 26 amino acids. J gave up 2 bases and V 0 bases, and 33 bases lay outside the gene matches. The CDR3 here is CALGELIRSRSYCRSTGGCRTDKLIF. The CDR3 bases are TGTGCTCTTGGGGAACTCATACGCTCCCGGTCCTATTGTCGCTCTACTGGGGGATGTAGAACCGATAAACTCATCTTT.

Sample share makes this clone medium-sized (0.01 to 0.1%). V is TRDV1 and J is TRDJ1, with 8 bases that match TRDD3. From germline, CDR1 is TSWWSYY and CDR2 QGS. The V and J ends lost 5 bases and 1 base, in that order; junction bases with no gene match: 24. The length of the CDR3 is 21 residues. The CDR3 nucleotides are TGTGCTCTTGGGCCACCACTATCCTTCCCCGATTCCTGGGGGACCACCGATAAACTCATCTTT. Encoded protein: CALGPPLSFPDSWGTTDKLIF.

By sample fraction, this clone is medium-sized. The chain carries TRDV1 and TRDJ1; D gene uncertain. The CDR3 is 17 amino acids. The V gene's germline CDR1 is TSWWSYY and CDR2 QGS. V was cut by 1 base and J by 0 bases, with 15 bases left in between. The CDR3 bases are TGTGCTCTTGGGGAACCCCGGCTCCCTCCCGACACCGATAAACTCATCTTT. Protein sequence: CALGEPRLPPDTDKLIF.

By its share, this clone is medium-sized. This sequence joins TRDV1 and TRDJ2; 8 positions agree with TRDD3. Trimming cost V 6 bases and J 4 bases; bases outside gene matches: 13. This CDR3 comprises 17 residues. Looked up from germline, CDR1 is TSWWSYY and CDR2 is QGS. CDR3 DNA sequence: TGTGCTCTTGGTACCCTGGGGGACCTCCTGCAGACAGCACAACTCTTCTTT. This encodes CALGTLGDLLQTAQLFF.

By share of the sample, this clone is medium-sized. This chain joins TRDV1 and TRDJ1; 8 bases are shared with TRDD3. The germline V gene has CDR1 TSWWSYY and CDR2 QGS. V was pared by 5 bases and J by 4 bases, with 24 bases of the junction left unmatched. The CDR3 has 20 amino acids. The CDR3 spells CALGSGLPESWGTLSDKLIF. DNA of the CDR3: TGTGCTCTTGGGAGCGGCCTTCCGGAGAGCTGGGGGACCCTAAGCGATAAACTCATCTTT.

This clone qualifies as medium-sized (0.01 to 0.1%). V gene TRDV3 combines with J gene TRDJ1; weak D call: TRDD2 (5 bases). This CDR3 is built from 15 residues. Germline CDR1 is TVYSNPD and CDR2 is GDNSRS (reference sequence). V shed 1 base and J shed 1 base, with 16 bases lying between them. CDR3 DNA sequence: TGTGCCTTTAATCCGCCTACGATATGCACCGATAAACTCATCTTT. Its translation is CAFNPPTICTDKLIF.

In its sample, this clone is medium-sized (0.01 to 0.1%). The chain employs TRDV1 and TRDJ1, with 10 bases identical to TRDD3. V trimming: 2 bases; J trimming: 3 bases; junction bases outside the gene matches: 12. The CDR3 runs 18 residues. Per the germline V gene, CDR1 is TSWWSYY and CDR2 is QGS. The CDR3 here is CALGESEMGDTRPDKLIF. The CDR3 nucleotides read TGTGCTCTTGGGGAAAGTGAGATGGGGGATACAAGACCCGATAAACTCATCTTT.

This clone was seen just once. Possible read error: a much larger clone is one base away. This chain uses TRDV3 with TRDJ2; tentatively, D is TRDD2 (9 bases). The CDR3 totals 22 residues. V was clipped by 2 bases and J by 12 bases, with 46 bases between them. The germline gives CDR1 TVYSNPD, CDR2 GDNSRS (reference sequence). The CDR3 region is CAFGPPPSYNYWGLTYTDKLFF. The CDR3 DNA reads as TGTGCCTTTGGACCCCCACCTTCCTACAACTACTGGGGGTTGACGTACACCGATAAACTCTTCTTT. The full variable domain, its missing parts supplied by reference TRDV3 and TRDJ2, is CDKVTQSSPDQTVASGSEVVLLCTYDTVYSNPDLFWYRIRPDYSFQFVFYGDNSRSEGADFTQGRFSVKHILTQKAFHLVISPVRTEDSATYYCAFGPPPSYNYWGLTYTDKLFFGKGTQLIVEP.

To note about this clone: At one end the junction does not follow the germline gene, possibly because of a read error. V usage is TRDV1 and J usage is TRDJ1; a weak D match, TRDD2 (5 bases). Germline loops: CDR1 TSWWSYY, CDR2 QGS. This CDR3 is 10 amino acids long. The CDR3 is CALGEPGLHF. For the CDR3, the DNA is TGTGCTCTTGGGGAACCCGGCCTTCACTTC.

Relative to its sample, this clone is medium-sized. The chain employs TRDV1 and TRDJ1; 13 nucleotides match TRDD3. After removal of 0 bases from V and 0 bases from J, the junction contained 25 bases not matched to a gene. The CDR3 extends over 25 amino acids. CDR1 is TSWWSYY, CDR2 QGS, per germline. Written as DNA, the CDR3 is TGTGCTCTTGGGGAACTCCTTCCTCAACCCGTACTGGGGGATACGCTGTGCTGCCACACCGATAAACTCATCTTT. Protein sequence: CALGELLPQPVLGDTLCCHTDKLIF.

Worth noting for this clone: A clone one base away is much larger, so this may be a read error. The chain carries TRDV1 and TRDJ1; 9 nucleotides line up with TRDD3. V trimming: 0 bases; J trimming: 0 bases; junction bases outside the gene matches: 29. CDR1 is TSWWSYY, CDR2 QGS, per germline. This CDR3 comprises 25 residues. The CDR3 sequence: CALGELYGHPPTRPVLGDYTDKLIF. The DNA for the CDR3 is TGTGCTCTTGGGGAACTATATGGCCACCCCCCTACGCGGCCCGTACTGGGGGACTACACCGATAAACTCATCTTT.

This clone is medium-sized (0.01 to 0.1%) by share. This rearrangement joins TRDV1 to TRDJ1; D perhaps matches TRDD2 (5 bases). Trimming shortened V by 3 bases and J by 2 bases, and 19 bases separated the two germline ends. Per germline, CDR1 TSWWSYY and CDR2 QGS. The CDR3 is made up of 17 amino acids. The CDR3 region is CALGDPTCLLWTDKLIF. CDR3 bases: TGTGCTCTTGGGGACCCTACTTGTTTACTGTGGACCGATAAACTCATCTTT.

As concerns this clone: This may stem from a read error, because a much larger clone lies one nucleotide away. This chain connects TRAV29/DV5 to TRDJ1; 7 positions match TRDD3. The CDR3 spans 20 residues. J was trimmed by 0 bases and V by 0 bases; bases with no gene match: 20. CDR1 and CDR2 (germline): NSMFDY, ISSIKDK. In DNA, the CDR3 is TGTGCAGCAAGCGGTAAGGCCCCGGGGATAAACCGGTTGTACACCGATAAACTCATCTTT. This gives the protein CAASGKAPGINRLYTDKLIF.

On this clone: It may be a read error: a sequence one base away is much more abundant. The J gene is TRDJ1, the V gene TRDV1, with TRDD3 identical over 9 bases. Germline loops: CDR1 TSWWSYY, CDR2 QGS. The CDR3 is 21 residues long. V shed 3 bases and J 0 bases; nucleotides not matched to a gene: 20. CDR3 sequence (DNA): TGTGCTCTTGGGGACCGCCTTCCCATCCAGAGGGGGATACCCTACACCGATAAACTCATCTTT. Its protein product is CALGDRLPIQRGIPYTDKLIF.

This clone ranks as medium-sized. The chain combines TRDV1 with TRDJ1, with 11 bases matching TRDD3. Trimming at V came to 0 bases and at J to 0 bases, leaving 18 bases not matched to a gene. Per the germline V gene, CDR1 is TSWWSYY and CDR2 is QGS. The CDR3 runs to 22 residues. The CDR3 DNA sequence: TGTGCTCTTGGGGAACTGGGATCCTACACCGTACTGGGGGATATATACACCGATAAACTCATCTTT. Its translation is CALGELGSYTVLGDIYTDKLIF.

Notes on this clone: One base away lies a much larger clone, so this may be a sequencing read error. The chain employs TRDV1 and TRDJ1; D call uncertain. This CDR3 comprises 21 residues. The V end was cut by 2 bases, the J end by 0 bases, with 28 bases between. CDR1 is TSWWSYY, CDR2 QGS, per germline. The CDR3 nucleotides are TGTGCTCTTGGGGAAAGAGGAAGCTTAAGTCTCCACTCTCGACACACCGATAAACTCATCTTT. Amino acid sequence: CALGERGSLSLHSRHTDKLIF.